Shown below are 6 T cell receptor beta chains from a single sample sequenced in a study of blood T cell repertoires in COVID-19. Repertoires were generated with immunoSEQ multiplex PCR, while TCRdb's copy carries only in-frame clones and drops some. This table holds some 270,000 clones, under 90% found once. The sequencing sample was made of PBMCs or T cells enriched from blood (not recorded which). The source is a woman aged 55-69 years who had recovered from COVID-19.

The J gene is TRBJ1-6, the V gene TRBV28; D remains unclear. The germline gives CDR1 MDHEN, CDR2 SYDVKM. V dropped 3 bases and J dropped 7 bases, with 16 bases sitting between them. The CDR3 has 16 residues. In DNA, the CDR3 is TGTGCCAGCAGTTTGCCCGGGAGAGGTCCCAATTCACCCCTCCACTTT. This gives the protein CASSLPGRGPNSPLHF.

V is TRBV11-2 and J is TRBJ1-4; a possible D gene is TRBD1 (5 bases). Germline loops: CDR1 SGHAT, CDR2 FQNNGV. V shed 5 bases and J shed 8 bases, with 15 bases lying between them. The CDR3 loop spans 14 amino acids. CDR3 sequence (DNA): TGTGCCAGCAGCCATCGGGCAGGGAGGGAAAAACTGTTTTTT. Residues: CASSHRAGREKLFF.

This clone was detected once. The CDR3 loop reads CASSVRLAGDTQYF. The DNA of the CDR3 is TGTGCCAGCAGCGTAAGGCTAGCGGGCGATACGCAGTATTTT. This chain uses TRBV9 with TRBJ2-3; 8 bases are shared with TRBD2. This CDR3 spans 14 amino acids. The ends lost 1 base at V and 6 bases at J; junction bases unmatched: 4. Looked up from germline, CDR1 is SGDLS and CDR2 is YYNGEE.

This chain connects TRBV7-2 to TRBJ2-4; no clear D gene. Deletions cut 5 bases from V and 5 bases from J, with 13 bases between. Germline CDR1 SGHTA, CDR2 FQGNSA. This CDR3 has 14 residues. This CDR3 reads CASSPTSSQNIQYF. As DNA, the CDR3 is TGTGCCAGCAGCCCAACTTCGAGCCAAAACATTCAGTACTTC.

The chain links TRBV7-2 to TRBJ2-5; 7 positions match TRBD2. Germline loops: CDR1 SGHTA, CDR2 FQGNSA. J lost 4 bases, V lost 0 bases, and 5 bases had no gene match. CDR3 length: 15 residues. The DNA of the CDR3 is TGTGCCAGCAGCTTAGCGGGAGGGCCCCGAGAGACCCAGTACTTC. As protein: CASSLAGGPRETQYF.

The chain uses TRBV7-9 and TRBJ1-6; 10 bases match TRBD1. J gave up 0 bases and V 5 bases, and 7 bases lay outside the gene matches. Germline lookup yields CDR1 SEHNR and CDR2 FQNEAQ (reference sequence). The CDR3 contains 18 residues. The CDR3 DNA sequence: TGTGCCAGCAGCGGGGGACAGGGGATGAACTCCTATAATTCACCCCTCCACTTT. Translating it yields CASSGGQGMNSYNSPLHF. Filled out from reference TRBV7-9 and TRBJ1-6, the complete variable domain reads DTGVSQNPRHKITKRGQNVTFRCDPISEHNRLYWYRQTLGQGPEFLTYFQNEAQLEKSRLLSDRFSAERPKGSFSTLEIQRTEQGDSAMYLCASSGGQGMNSYNSPLHFGNGTRLTVT.